The TCR beta chain described here comes from a study of T cell changes during pregnancy in multiple sclerosis. From germline, CDR1 is MNHEY and CDR2 SMNVEV (reference sequence). This CDR3 spans 12 amino acids. V was cut by 2 bases and J by 7 bases, with 8 bases left in between. Profiled with immunoSEQ multiplex PCR; TCRdb holds only in-frame clones, not every one. Altogether 19,000 or so clones are present, approximately 86% being singletons, with the ten largest covering roughly 12%. Material: CD8+ T cells from peripheral blood mononuclear cells, obtained after pregnancy. The sequence came from a female donor in good health, enrolled as a control in a pregnancy study. This chain connects TRBV27 to TRBJ2-5; possible D gene TRBD2, 6 bases. CDR3 bases: TGTGCCAGCAGTTTACCCGGGGGGACCCAGTACTTC. Its protein product is CASSLPGGTQYF.